The present entry profiles one T cell receptor (beta chain) with its context. Its cognate antigen is unknown. This sample was taken from a study of cytomegalovirus exposure and HLA in healthy donors. At the level of the study: Earlier, 110 million or so unique TCR beta sequences were recovered from around 200 million T cells by an analysis. Whole-study findings and limits: Later analysis indicated greater clonal expansion among HLA-associated TCR beta chains than among equally common other chains.

In the PCR, 60 Vbeta and 13 Jbeta primers were used. The data were produced by immunoSEQ multiplex PCR, yet TCRdb's version contains in-frame clones alone and is incomplete. The data show about 160,000 clones, with roughly four fifths seen just once and more than 7% held by the top ten. The V gene lost 6 bases and the J gene lost 1 base, with 12 bases spanning the gap. Germline V CDR1 and CDR2: MDHEN, SYDVKM. The CDR3 is 14 amino acids. The chain recombines TRBV28 with TRBJ2-5; D is unresolved. Specimen: PBMCs. This TCR was recovered from a male donor in good health and CMV-seropositive. The CDR3: CASREWSRQETQYF. In nucleotides, the CDR3 is TGTGCCAGCAGGGAGTGGAGCCGCCAAGAGACCCAGTACTTC.